These 25 T cell receptor beta chains were sequenced from one sample in a study of blood T cell repertoires in COVID-19. TCRdb's copy holds only in-frame clones and misses some; the assay was immunoSEQ multiplex PCR. The sample carries about 180,000 clones, about four fifths recorded once. The sample consisted of peripheral blood. The receptors were sampled from an older man with active or convalescent COVID-19.

The gene calls are TRBV2 and TRBJ1-1; no reliable D call. V dropped 8 bases and J dropped 1 base, with 8 bases sitting between them. The germline CDR1 and CDR2 sequences are SNHLY and FYNNEI. The CDR3 is made up of 12 amino acids. The CDR3 coding sequence is TGTGCCAGCGAACACAAGAACACTGAAGCTTTCTTT. Protein sequence: CASEHKNTEAFF. Together with reference TRBV2 and TRBJ1-1, the CDR3 gives the full variable domain: EPEVTQTPSHQVTQMGQEVILRCVPISNHLYFYWYRQILGQKVEFLVSFYNNEISEKSEIFDDQFSVERPDGSNFTLKIRSTKLEDSAMYFCASEHKNTEAFFGQGTRLTVV.

The rearrangement joins TRBV4-3 to TRBJ1-1; a weak D match, TRBD1 (6 bases). The CDR3 loop spans 17 amino acids. Deletions cut 3 bases from V and 3 bases from J, with 20 bases between. Germline lookup yields CDR1 LGHNA and CDR2 YSLEER. CDR3 loop: CASSQDQLTGRDTEAFF. The DNA for the CDR3 is TGCGCCAGCAGCCAGGACCAACTCACAGGGCGGGACACTGAAGCTTTCTTT.

Only a few counts were recorded for this clone. V is TRBV9 and J is TRBJ2-3; D unresolved. The CDR3 contains 14 residues. Germline values: CDR1 SGDLS, CDR2 YYNGEE. V lost 4 bases to trimming and J lost 0 bases, with 9 bases between them. CDR3 nucleotides: TGTGCCAGCAGCCCCCCTCTGAGCACAGATACGCAGTATTTT. This encodes CASSPPLSTDTQYF. Full variable domain (remainder filled in from reference TRBV9 and TRBJ2-3): DSGVTQTPKHLITATGQRVTLRCSPRSGDLSVYWYQQSLDQGLQFLIQYYNGEERAKGNILERFSAQQFPDLHSELNLSSLELGDSALYFCASSPPLSTDTQYFGPGTRLTVL.

This rearrangement joins TRBV23-1 to TRBJ2-7; D possibly corresponds to TRBD1 (8 bases). TRBV23-1 is an ORF, with its function uncertain. The CDR3 has 18 amino acids. Trimming shortened V by 7 bases and J by 3 bases, and 28 bases separated the two germline ends. CDR3 region: CASNLGGQGASLHYEQYF. The CDR3 coding sequence is TGCGCCAGCAACCTCGGGGGGCAGGGGGCTTCCCTTCACTACGAGCAGTACTTC.

The V call is TRBV5-1, the J call TRBJ1-5; maybe TRBD1 (5 bases). V shed 7 bases and J shed 4 bases, with 12 bases lying between them. The germline CDR1 and CDR2 sequences are SGHRS and YFSETQ. This CDR3 is 13 amino acids long. The CDR3 bases are TGCGCCAGCTCGCCGGAGGGGAATCAGCCCCAGCATTTT. It codes for CASSPEGNQPQHF. Complete variable domain (other parts from reference TRBV5-1 and TRBJ1-5): KAGVTQTPRYLIKTRGQQVTLSCSPISGHRSVSWYQQTPGQGLQFLFEYFSETQRNKGNFPGRFSGRQFSNSRSEMNVSTLELGDSALYLCASSPEGNQPQHFGDGTRLSIL.

This chain joins TRBV7-9 and TRBJ2-2; maybe TRBD2 (5 bases). V was clipped by 5 bases and J by 5 bases, with 9 bases between them. The CDR3 covers 13 residues. The germline CDR1 and CDR2 sequences are SEHNR and FQNEAQ (reference sequence). The CDR3 DNA follows: TGTGCCAGCAGCCCCCGGGGTACCGGGGAGCTGTTTTTT. This encodes CASSPRGTGELFF. Variable domain in full (rest from reference TRBV7-9 and TRBJ2-2): DTGVSQNPRHKITKRGQNVTFRCDPISEHNRLYWYRQTLGQGPEFLTYFQNEAQLEKSRLLSDRFSAERPKGSFSTLEIQRTEQGDSAMYLCASSPRGTGELFFGEGSRLTVL.

The chain links TRBV6-2 or TRBV6-3 to TRBJ2-1, with a weak D call TRBD2 (6 bases). Germline V lookup: CDR1 MNHEY, CDR2 SVGEGT. The CDR3 length is 20 residues. V was clipped by 5 bases and J by 1 base, with 27 bases between them. The chain's CDR3 is CASSPLTGSGSRGSYNEQFF. In DNA, the CDR3 is TGTGCCAGCAGTCCCCTTACGGGTAGCGGCTCCCGTGGGTCCTACAATGAGCAGTTCTTC.

The chain is built from TRBV29-1 and TRBJ2-3, with 10 bases that match TRBD2. CDR3 size: 15 residues. The junction had 8 bases not matched to a gene; V was cut back by 5 bases and J by 3 bases. The germline V gene has CDR1 SQVTM and CDR2 ANQGSEA. CDR3 sequence reads: CSVLKAGGPTDTQYF. In nucleotides, the CDR3 is TGCAGCGTTCTTAAAGCGGGAGGGCCGACAGATACGCAGTATTTT.

The gene calls are TRBV6-5 and TRBJ1-1; D unclear. Germline CDR1 reads MNHEY; CDR2 reads SVGAGI. This CDR3 is built from 14 residues. Trimming stripped 7 bases from V and 3 bases from J, with 15 bases between. CDR3 sequence: CASMAPGSYTEAFF. CDR3 sequence (DNA): TGTGCCAGCATGGCACCAGGTTCGTACACTGAAGCTTTCTTT.

This clone appeared a few times. The chain is built from TRBV6-5 and TRBJ1-1, with D unresolved. In germline, CDR1 is MNHEY, CDR2 SVGAGI. The V end was cut by 2 bases, the J end by 8 bases, with 15 bases between. This CDR3 comprises 14 residues. As DNA, the CDR3 is TGTGCCAGCAGTTACCGCGGCAGACCTCGGGAAGCTTTCTTT. Encoded protein: CASSYRGRPREAFF.

The chain is built from TRBV2 and TRBJ2-5; 9 nucleotides match TRBD2. Trimming at V came to 4 bases and at J to 2 bases, leaving 5 bases not matched to a gene. Germline CDR1 and CDR2: SNHLY and FYNNEI. This CDR3 contains 15 residues. The CDR3 spells CASSGRTSVQETQYF. CDR3 coding DNA: TGTGCCAGCAGTGGCCGGACTAGCGTTCAAGAGACCCAGTACTTC.

The genes are TRBV19 and TRBJ1-5; a weak D match, TRBD1 (5 bases). Germline V gene data show CDR1 as LNHDA and CDR2 as SQIVND (reference sequence). V lost 7 bases to trimming and J lost 9 bases, with 13 bases between them. The CDR3 runs 12 residues. CDR3 coding DNA: TGTGCCAGTACGGGGGATTCCACGCCCCAGCATTTT. Translating gives CASTGDSTPQHF.

This clone showed up just once. J is TRBJ1-2 and V is TRBV20-1; a weak D match, TRBD1 (5 bases). This CDR3 has 11 amino acids. Germline-derived CDR1 and CDR2 are DFQATT and SNEGSKA (reference sequence). Trimming removed 5 bases from V and 7 bases from J, with 11 bases in between. CDR3 DNA sequence: TGCAGTGCTCTCCTCAGGGCTGGCTACACCTTC. Amino acids: CSALLRAGYTF.

The J gene is TRBJ1-4, the V gene TRBV6-1, with TRBD1 as a possible D gene (6 bases). This CDR3 region has 11 residues. From germline, CDR1 is MNHNS and CDR2 SASEGT. V dropped 11 bases and J dropped 7 bases, with 11 bases sitting between them. CDR3 sequence: CALGRGEKLFF. The DNA for the CDR3 is TGTGCCCTGGGCAGGGGTGAAAAACTGTTTTTT.

This chain links TRBV5-1 with TRBJ2-5, with a possible D match to TRBD2 (5 bases). The CDR3 is 13 residues long. CDR1 is SGHRS, CDR2 YFSETQ, per germline. Trimming cost V 1 base and J 2 bases, with 6 bases left between them. The CDR3: CASSLIAQETQYF. The CDR3 nucleotides are TGCGCCAGCAGCTTGATAGCGCAAGAGACCCAGTACTTC.

V gene TRBV5-1 combines with J gene TRBJ2-3; 8 bases line up with TRBD1. In germline, CDR1 is SGHRS, CDR2 YFSETQ. V dropped 4 bases and J dropped 5; count of bases not matched to a gene: 9. The CDR3 covers 15 residues. As DNA, the CDR3 is TGCGCCAGCAGCCCTAAGGACAGGGCAGGAGATACGCAGTATTTT. Translation gives CASSPKDRAGDTQYF.

This rearrangement joins TRBV6-5 to TRBJ1-5, with 7 bases that match TRBD1. This CDR3 comprises 14 residues. V trimming: 2 bases; J trimming: 7 bases; junction bases outside the gene matches: 5. The V gene's germline CDR1 is MNHEY and CDR2 SVGAGI. The CDR3: CASSYRGRDQPQHF. The CDR3 coding sequence is TGTGCCAGCAGTTACAGGGGGCGAGACCAGCCCCAGCATTTT.

V gene TRBV6-5 combines with J gene TRBJ1-1; no reliable D call. V was clipped by 6 bases and J by 7 bases, with 12 bases between them. The CDR3 is 12 amino acids. The germline gives CDR1 MNHEY, CDR2 SVGAGI. This CDR3 reads CASRIRRDEAFF. CDR3 DNA: TGTGCCAGCAGGATTCGGAGGGATGAAGCTTTCTTT.

The chain joins TRBV6-5 to TRBJ2-3, with 7 bases identical to TRBD1. The CDR3 length is 14 residues. Germline lookup yields CDR1 MNHEY and CDR2 SVGAGI. The V gene end was trimmed by 6 bases and the J gene end by 7 bases; junction bases not matched to a gene: 10. This CDR3 is CASSPDRQGHTQYF. CDR3 bases: TGTGCCAGCAGCCCAGACCGACAGGGTCATACGCAGTATTTT.

The rearrangement links TRBV2 to TRBJ2-7, with unresolved D. With 5 bases removed from V and 6 bases from J, the gap between germline ends came to 17 bases. Germline-derived CDR1 and CDR2 are SNHLY and FYNNEI. This CDR3 has 14 amino acids. The CDR3, as DNA: TGTGCCAGCAGTAGAGCACAGACCTCTGGCGAGCAGTACTTC. Its translation is CASSRAQTSGEQYF.

This chain uses TRBV5-8 with TRBJ1-1; D is uncertain. The CDR3 length is 12 residues. Germline lookup yields CDR1 SGHTS and CDR2 YDEGEE. Trimming pared 1 base from V and 10 bases from J, leaving 11 bases between. CDR3 in DNA: TGTGCCAGCAGCTTGATTCGGGATGCAGCTTTCTTT. This codes for CASSLIRDAAFF.

The sample holds a few counts of this clone. The chain has TRBV30 and TRBJ1-5; 7 bases are a match to TRBD1. The CDR3 has 16 residues. The ends lost 3 bases at V and 2 bases at J; junction bases unmatched: 10. Germline V gives CDR1 GTSNPN, CDR2 SVGIG (reference sequence). CDR3 protein: CAWREGQGGGNQPQHF. The CDR3 nucleotides are TGTGCCTGGAGAGAAGGGCAGGGGGGTGGCAATCAGCCCCAGCATTTT.

The rearrangement joins TRBV5-4 to TRBJ1-2; a possible D gene is TRBD1 (6 bases). This CDR3 is built from 14 residues. Germline V lookup: CDR1 SGHNT, CDR2 YYREEE (reference sequence). Trimming took 2 bases from V and 2 from J, leaving 10 bases between them. The DNA for the CDR3 is TGTGCCAGCAGCTTTAGGACAGCAAACTATGGCTACACCTTC. Its translation: CASSFRTANYGYTF.

The CDR3 protein is CASSLISGAYEQYF. The CDR3 bases are TGTGCCAGCAGCTTAATTAGCGGGGCCTACGAGCAGTACTTC. This rearrangement joins TRBV7-3 to TRBJ2-7, with 8 positions matching TRBD2. Looked up from germline, CDR1 is SGHTA and CDR2 is FQGTGA. The CDR3 sequence is 14 residues long. Losses at the gene ends were 1 base for V and 2 bases for J; bases not matched to a gene: 1.

The J gene is TRBJ2-1, the V gene TRBV7-2; TRBD2 matches at 11 bases. The germline V gene has CDR1 SGHTA and CDR2 FQGNSA. Trimming at V came to 5 bases and at J to 6 bases, leaving 6 bases not matched to a gene. The length of the CDR3 is 15 residues. CDR3 sequence reads: CASSPRLAGSNEQFF. The CDR3 nucleotides are TGTGCCAGCAGCCCCCGACTAGCGGGGAGCAATGAGCAGTTCTTC.